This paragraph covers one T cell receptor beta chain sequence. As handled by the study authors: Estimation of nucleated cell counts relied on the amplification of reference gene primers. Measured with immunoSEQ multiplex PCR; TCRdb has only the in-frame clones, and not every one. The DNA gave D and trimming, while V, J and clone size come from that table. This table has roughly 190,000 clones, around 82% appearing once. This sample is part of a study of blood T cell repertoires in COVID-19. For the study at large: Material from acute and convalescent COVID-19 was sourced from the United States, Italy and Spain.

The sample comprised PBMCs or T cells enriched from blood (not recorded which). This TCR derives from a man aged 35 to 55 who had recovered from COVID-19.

This CDR3 is CAISDRGDVRGNEQFF. CDR3 DNA: TGTGCCATCAGTGACCGAGGTGACGTCAGGGGCAATGAGCAGTTCTTC. This chain connects TRBV10-3 to TRBJ2-1; the D gene is possibly TRBD1 (6 bases). The CDR3 has 16 residues. Germline CDR1 is ENHRY and CDR2 is SYGVKD. The V end lost 3 bases, the J end lost 6 bases, and 18 bases lay between the germline ends.